This T cell receptor beta chain was documented in a study of beta chain features in type 1 diabetes. General study findings and limits: More deletions and fewer insertions at VDJ junctions were seen in type 1 diabetes patients. Cells that show high TCR expression could be over-represented by cDNA sequencing.

One heparinised blood draw averaging around 120 mL was given by each donor. The isolated RNA, all of it, was reverse transcribed, so expressed TCRB transcripts were what got sequenced. A few million reads were obtained on average from naive, central memory and regulatory T cell samples. The assay was immunoSEQ multiplex PCR, and TCRdb's table has in-frame clones only and misses some. The sample lists approximately 380,000 clones; about 15% were seen once. This clone came up a few times. Antigen specificity is unknown. With V trimmed by 1 base and J by 2 bases, 2 bases remained unmatched. The CDR3 has 14 residues. Germline CDR1 is SGHRS and CDR2 is YFSETQ.

The TCR was taken from a woman between 18 and 29 years old in good health. The specimen was naive CD4+ T cells from blood. The V gene is TRBV5-1, the J gene TRBJ1-1; TRBD1 agrees at 7 bases. In DNA, the CDR3 is TGCGCCAGCAGCTTGACAGGGGACAACACTGAAGCTTTCTTT. It encodes CASSLTGDNTEAFF.